This T cell receptor beta chain is from a study of tumor and adjacent non-tumor tissue in lung cancer. As for the study in general: Stage I to III disease affected ten to eleven men and roughly 5 women aged about 30 to 85. Overall study results and limits: Shorter survival was associated with higher TCR diversity in tumors. Top 100 clones took a larger repertoire share in normal lung.

Three rounds of nested PCR, following a modified ARM-PCR protocol, produced the TCRbeta library. TCRdb called the multiplex PCR reads again in MiXCR, with one record for every CDR3 protein. The sample contains 120,000 or so distinct CDR3 sequences, about 66% of which appear only once. This CDR3 has 15 residues. Germline-derived CDR1 and CDR2 are MGHRA and YSYEKL. Comment on this clonotype: Its specificity is unknown. A read error may account for a junction end that differs from germline.

The template was RNA from unsorted bulk tissue. The chain employs TRBV4-1 and TRBJ1-4, with D unclear. The clonotype comes from a man under 40 with non-small cell lung cancer. The material sequenced was lung tumor tissue. This CDR3 reads CTSSLRLTTNEKLFF. The CDR3 region has the DNA TGCACCAGCAGCCTCCGACTGACAACTAATGAAAAACTGTTTTTT.